This T cell receptor (beta chain) was identified in a study of cytomegalovirus exposure and HLA in healthy donors. Study conclusions and caveats: There were several of the most significant clusters that appeared linked to common viral pathogens in a later analysis. Associated with cytomegalovirus, according to the listing, were 150 to 200 TCR beta chains.

Germline CDR1 is SGHTA and CDR2 is FQGNSA. The CDR3 is 16 amino acids. As to this clone: Its antigen is currently unknown. A read error may produce the germline difference seen at one junction end.

The PCR was carried out with 60 Vbeta primers and 13 Jbeta primers. Sequenced by immunoSEQ multiplex PCR; TCRdb stores in-frame clones only, minus some. The repertoire has 98,000 or so clones, roughly three quarters of them found once; the top ten carry approximately 1.7%. The sequenced sample consisted of PBMCs. The rearrangement joins TRBV7-2 to TRBJ2-5; the D gene is possibly TRBD2 (6 bases). This clonotype was sampled from a woman between 35 and 50 years old in good health and CMV-seronegative. The CDR3 coding sequence is TGTGCCAGCAGCTTAGGTGGGGGGACGCGTCTCCTTAAGGCCGACTTC. Protein sequence: CASSLGGGTRLLKADF.